This T cell receptor (beta chain) stems from a study of T-cell memory formation after mild COVID-19. As for the study in general: TCR clusters were mostly donor specific.

Germline CDR1 and CDR2: MNHEY and SVGAGI. The V and J ends lost 5 bases and 0 bases respectively, with 8 bases between them. The CDR3 has 14 residues. TCR alpha and TCR beta cDNA libraries carrying sample barcodes and UMIs were produced by 5'RACE using constant-segment primers. MiXCR was run by TCRdb on the 5' RACE reads, yielding one entry per CDR3 protein. Of hundreds of thousands of distinct CDR3 sequences listed, around 24% are singletons. The genes are TRBV6-5 and TRBJ1-5, with D uncertain. The sample taken for sequencing was PBMCs or a T cell subset sorted from them (not recorded which). This TCR was recovered from an adult woman who had mild COVID-19 (a few samples of this study predate the infection). Cell type and time point are not known. CDR3 amino acids: CASSNRDSNQPQHF. The CDR3 DNA follows: TGTGCCAGCAGTAATAGGGATAGCAATCAGCCCCAGCATTTT.